In this sample, the clone carrying this T cell receptor beta chain turned up many times. The data are from a study of T-cell reconstitution after alpha-beta-depleted transplantation in children. The CDR3 runs to 19 residues. V dropped 0 bases and J dropped 1; count of bases not matched to a gene: 6. CDR1 is ENHRY, CDR2 SYGVKD, per germline. Construction of the TCRbeta library involved unique molecular identifiers. TCRdb reprocessed the PCR reads via MiXCR and lists one record per CDR3 protein. This repertoire shows approximately 350,000 distinct CDR3 sequences, 10% to 13% found once; its top ten account for 2% to 3%.

This chain links TRBV10-3 with TRBJ2-3; 14 nucleotides agree with TRBD2. This sequence originates from a human donor who donated a stem cell graft to a child with acute lymphoblastic leukemia. Sample: PBMCs from the stem cell graft donor, taken from the stem cell graft. Written as DNA, the CDR3 is TGTGCCATCAGTGAGTCGATCTCGGGACTAGCGGGAGGCACAGATACGCAGTATTTT. Protein: CAISESISGLAGGTDTQYF.